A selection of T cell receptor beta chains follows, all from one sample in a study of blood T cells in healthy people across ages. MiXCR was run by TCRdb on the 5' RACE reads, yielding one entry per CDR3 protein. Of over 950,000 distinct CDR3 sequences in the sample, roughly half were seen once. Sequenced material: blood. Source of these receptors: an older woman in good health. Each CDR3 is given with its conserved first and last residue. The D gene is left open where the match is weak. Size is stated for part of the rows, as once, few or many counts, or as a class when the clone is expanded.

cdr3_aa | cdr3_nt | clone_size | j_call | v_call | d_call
CASSSPRGNPDAQYF | TGTGCCAGCAGCTCCCCGCGAGGGAACCCAGATGCGCAGTATTTT | once | TRBJ2-3 | TRBV7-2 | .
CASSSMRGMEKQYF | TGTGCCAGCAGCTCCATGCGCGGGATGGAGAAGCAGTACTTC | . | TRBJ2-7 | TRBV7-2 | .
CASSRPGQASGGYTF | TGCGCCAGCAGCCGACCGGGACAGGCTTCCGGCGGCTACACCTTC | few | TRBJ1-2 | TRBV4-1 | TRBD1
CASSLGGELLTEAFF | TGTGCCAGCAGTTTAGGTGGGGAACTCCTCACTGAAGCTTTCTTT | . | TRBJ1-1 | TRBV12-3/TRBV12-4 | .
CASSRMTSFYEQYF | TGTGCCAGCAGCCGAATGACTAGTTTTTACGAGCAGTACTTC | . | TRBJ2-7 | TRBV7-2 | .
CASSLDPGTGDGYTF | TGCGCCAGCAGCTTGGACCCCGGGACAGGGGATGGCTACACCTTC | . | TRBJ1-2 | TRBV5-1 | TRBD1
CSVEETNEQFF | TGCAGCGTTGAAGAAACCAATGAGCAGTTCTTC | few | TRBJ2-1 | TRBV29-1 | .
CASSLASATGGYEQYF | TGCGCCAGCAGCTTGGCTAGCGCTACTGGGGGATACGAGCAGTACTTC | . | TRBJ2-7 | TRBV5-1 | .
CASSDQGASNQPQHF | TGTGCCAGTAGCGACCAGGGGGCTAGCAATCAGCCCCAGCATTTT | . | TRBJ1-5 | TRBV19 | TRBD1
CASSLSHNEQFF | TGTGCCAGCAGCTTATCCCACAATGAGCAGTTCTTC | . | TRBJ2-1 | TRBV7-3 | .
CASGLLAGTSDTQYF | TGTGCCAGCGGGTTACTAGCGGGTACCTCAGATACGCAGTATTTT | few | TRBJ2-3 | TRBV12-3/TRBV12-4 | TRBD2
CASSSRTAGTGYGYTF | TGTGCCAGCAGCTCCCGGACGGCCGGGACGGGGTATGGCTACACCTTC | . | TRBJ1-2 | TRBV7-9 | .
CATSLAGGANEQYF | TGTGCCACCAGTCTTGCGGGAGGGGCCAATGAGCAGTACTTC | . | TRBJ2-5 | TRBV24-1 | TRBD2
CALKQASAGSDTQYF | TGTGCACTCAAGCAGGCTAGCGCTGGTTCAGATACGCAGTATTTT | . | TRBJ2-3 | TRBV30 | .
CASSFARTNEKLFF | TGTGCCAGCAGTTTTGCCAGGACTAATGAAAAACTGTTTTTT | few | TRBJ1-4 | TRBV28 | .
CASSLASGNLNEQFF | TGTGCCAGCAGCTTGGCTAGCGGGAATCTCAATGAGCAGTTCTTC | few | TRBJ2-1 | TRBV7-2 | TRBD2
CASSLGRQGIHEQFF | TGTGCCAGCAGCTTAGGTCGGCAGGGCATCCATGAGCAGTTCTTC | . | TRBJ2-1 | TRBV7-6 | .
CASRPPTGSVKNIQYF | TGTGCCAGCAGGCCCCCAACAGGGAGTGTCAAAAACATTCAGTACTTC | . | TRBJ2-4 | TRBV28 | .
CSVRGATSGHNEQFF | TGCAGTGTTAGAGGGGCGACTAGCGGTCACAATGAGCAGTTCTTC | . | TRBJ2-1 | TRBV20-1 | TRBD2
CASSFRWDRVAYEQYF | TGTGCCAGCAGCTTCCGTTGGGACAGGGTCGCCTACGAGCAGTACTTC | . | TRBJ2-7 | TRBV7-2 | TRBD1
CASSPSWAAGYTF | TGTGCCAGCAGCCCCTCCTGGGCAGCTGGCTACACCTTC | . | TRBJ1-2 | TRBV7-2 | .
CASSYGGASQPQHF | TGTGCCAGCAGTTACGGGGGGGCTAGTCAGCCCCAGCATTTT | . | TRBJ1-5 | TRBV6-2/TRBV6-3 | .
CSVKTINGGYEQYF | TGCAGCGTTAAGACGATCAACGGGGGGTACGAGCAGTACTTC | many | TRBJ2-7 | TRBV29-1 | TRBD2
CSVLKQANTEAFF | TGCAGCGTTCTGAAACAGGCTAACACTGAAGCTTTCTTT | few | TRBJ1-1 | TRBV29-1 | .
CSARGAHPQQFF | TGCAGTGCTAGAGGAGCCCATCCCCAGCAGTTCTTC | . | TRBJ2-1 | TRBV20-1 | .
CASSLLGRAGGGQETQYF | TGTGCCAGCAGCTTATTGGGGCGAGCGGGAGGAGGGCAAGAGACCCAGTACTTC | . | TRBJ2-5 | TRBV7-2 | TRBD2
CASRRFLTSGVNGNTQYF | TGTGCCAGCAGACGATTCCTTACTAGCGGGGTAAACGGGAATACGCAGTATTTT | . | TRBJ2-3 | TRBV7-2 | TRBD2
CSVQRFGAGDEQYF | TGCAGCGTCCAACGGTTCGGGGCCGGTGACGAGCAGTACTTC | few | TRBJ2-7 | TRBV29-1 | .
CASSLVQGTEAFF | TGTGCCAGCAGTTTAGTACAGGGGACTGAAGCTTTCTTT | few | TRBJ1-1 | TRBV12-3/TRBV12-4 | TRBD1
CATSRVAEETQYF | TGTGCCACCAGCAGAGTTGCGGAAGAGACCCAGTACTTC | . | TRBJ2-5 | TRBV15 | .
CASSQTGGNAEAFF | TGTGCCAGCAGCCAGACAGGGGGGAACGCTGAAGCTTTCTTT | . | TRBJ1-1 | TRBV14 | TRBD1
CASSLTGVVRGEQFF | TGTGCCAGCAGTCTGACAGGGGTGGTGAGGGGTGAGCAGTTCTTC | . | TRBJ2-1 | TRBV28 | TRBD1
CAWSPLGSSYNEQFF | TGTGCCTGGAGTCCGCTGGGTAGCTCCTACAATGAGCAGTTCTTC | . | TRBJ2-1 | TRBV30 | .
CSASTQGALYGYTF | TGCAGTGCTTCAACACAGGGGGCTCTTTATGGCTACACCTTC | . | TRBJ1-2 | TRBV20-1 | TRBD1
CASSTSKTGGTDTQYF | TGTGCCAGTAGTACCTCGAAGACAGGAGGCACAGATACGCAGTATTTT | once | TRBJ2-3 | TRBV19 | .
CATSRGGHRNQPQHF | TGTGCCACCAGCAGAGGAGGACACCGCAATCAGCCCCAGCATTTT | few | TRBJ1-5 | TRBV15 | .
CASSLRAGTGSYNEQFF | TGTGCCAGCAGTTTGAGGGCCGGGACTGGCTCCTACAATGAGCAGTTCTTC | . | TRBJ2-1 | TRBV28 | .